These T cell receptor beta chains were read from a single sample in a study of human T cells and chemical hapten exposure. TCRdb analysed the RACE reads with MiXCR anew, one entry per CDR3 protein. The repertoire has some 50,000 distinct CDR3 sequences, about 4.8% of them found once; the top ten carry roughly 5.2%. Input material: whole blood. The receptors stem from a human donor in good health. Some clones in this sample may be carry-over from other donors' samples. Each CDR3 is given with its conserved first and last residue. Each record gives: D gene, V gene, J gene, clone size, CDR3 protein, CDR3 DNA. A D gene is named only where the DNA matches it firmly. Clone size is not always given. Where it is, it says once, few, many or a class for expanded clones.

NA	TRBV10-3	TRBJ2-1	many	CAISGETEQFF	TGTGCCATCAGTGGGGAGACTGAGCAGTTCTTC
NA	TRBV5-1	TRBJ2-3	few	CASSADSTDTQYF	TGCGCCAGCAGCGCCGACTCAACAGATACGCAGTATTTT
NA	TRBV28	TRBJ1-1	NA	CASSEGNMNTEAFF	TGTGCCAGCAGTGAGGGGAATATGAACACTGAAGCTTTCTTT
NA	TRBV2	TRBJ2-3	many	CASRLEVVADTQYF	TGTGCCAGCAGGTTGGAAGTGGTGGCAGATACGCAGTATTTT
NA	TRBV29-1	TRBJ2-1	many	CSGGTEYNEQFF	TGCAGCGGCGGGACGGAGTACAATGAGCAGTTCTTC
NA	TRBV30	TRBJ1-5	many	CAWNQQGIGNQPQHF	TGTGCCTGGAACCAACAGGGAATTGGCAATCAGCCCCAGCATTTT
TRBD1	TRBV28	TRBJ2-3	many	CASSRQGSVTDTQYF	TGTGCCAGCAGCAGACAGGGAAGCGTCACAGATACGCAGTATTTT
NA	TRBV28	TRBJ2-1	many	CASTPGVNEQFF	TGTGCCAGCACCCCCGGGGTCAATGAGCAGTTCTTC
TRBD2	TRBV11-1	TRBJ2-2	many	CASSLTAAGVSGELFF	TGTGCCAGCAGCTTAACCGCGGCGGGAGTATCCGGGGAGCTGTTTTTT
NA	TRBV20-1	TRBJ2-7	many	CSGNSYEQYF	TGCAGTGGGAACTCCTACGAGCAGTACTTC
TRBD2	TRBV14	TRBJ2-7	many	CASSPAGGGYEQYF	TGTGCCAGCAGCCCCGCCGGGGGAGGGTACGAGCAGTACTTC
NA	TRBV12-3/TRBV12-4	TRBJ2-7	many	CASSLVPYEQYF	TGTGCCAGCAGTTTGGTGCCCTACGAGCAGTACTTC
TRBD1	TRBV11-2	TRBJ1-3	many	CASSWTGESSGNTIYF	TGTGCCAGCAGCTGGACAGGGGAGAGCTCTGGAAACACCATATATTTT
NA	TRBV29-1	TRBJ2-7	many	CSVWSERSYEQYF	TGCAGCGTTTGGTCTGAAAGATCCTACGAGCAGTACTTC
NA	TRBV30	TRBJ1-5	many	CAWGTETRPQHF	TGTGCCTGGGGGACGGAAACTAGGCCCCAGCATTTT
NA	TRBV5-6	TRBJ2-3	many	CASSLPEPTSTDTQYF	TGTGCCAGCAGCTTGCCAGAACCTACGAGCACAGATACGCAGTATTTT
TRBD1	TRBV28	TRBJ2-6	few	CASSSSGTGYSGANVLTF	TGTGCCAGCAGTTCGAGTGGGACAGGATACTCTGGGGCCAACGTCCTGACTTTC
NA	TRBV5-1	TRBJ1-1	many	CASSTAMNTEAFF	TGCGCCAGCAGTACAGCGATGAACACTGAAGCTTTCTTT
NA	TRBV27	TRBJ1-5	many	CASSLRGLRNQPQHF	TGTGCCAGCAGTTTACGAGGGTTGCGCAATCAGCCCCAGCATTTT
NA	TRBV29-1	TRBJ1-1	many	CSVDGGTEAFF	TGCAGCGTTGACGGGGGCACTGAAGCTTTCTTT
NA	TRBV5-5	TRBJ2-5	few	CASSPSIRGPETQYF	TGTGCCAGCAGCCCGTCGATCAGGGGCCCAGAGACCCAGTACTTC
TRBD1	TRBV6-1	TRBJ1-2	many	CASSEDRGINYGYTF	TGTGCCAGCAGTGAAGACAGGGGAATTAACTATGGCTACACCTTC
NA	TRBV11-2	TRBJ1-6	many	CASSPSQGSSYNSPLHF	TGTGCCAGCAGCCCCTCACAGGGAAGCTCCTATAATTCACCCCTCCACTTT
NA	TRBV7-3	TRBJ2-7	many	CASSLLAEASYEQYF	TGTGCCAGCAGCTTATTGGCAGAAGCATCCTACGAGCAGTACTTC
NA	TRBV10-1	TRBJ2-1	few	CASRRDRNNEQFF	TGCGCCAGCAGAAGGGATAGGAACAATGAGCAGTTCTTC
TRBD1	TRBV27	TRBJ1-6	many	CASRGQGHYNSPLHF	TGTGCCAGCAGAGGACAGGGGCACTATAATTCACCCCTCCACTTT
NA	TRBV5-1	TRBJ2-3	many	CASSFGGGDVDTQYF	TGCGCCAGCAGCTTCGGGGGAGGCGATGTCGATACGCAGTATTTT
TRBD1	TRBV19	TRBJ1-4	NA	CASSTSPGQGLELFF	TGTGCCAGTAGTACAAGCCCGGGACAGGGGTTGGAACTGTTTTTT
TRBD2	TRBV27	TRBJ2-5	few	CASSLREGRQTQYF	TGTGCCAGCAGTTTGCGGGAGGGCCGACAGACCCAGTACTTC
TRBD2	TRBV28	TRBJ2-5	many	CASRISGGETQYF	TGTGCCAGCAGGATCAGCGGGGGAGAGACCCAGTACTTC
NA	TRBV28	TRBJ1-4	NA	CASSLLAVPNEKLFF	TGTGCCAGCAGTTTATTGGCAGTACCAAATGAAAAACTGTTTTTT
NA	TRBV4-1	TRBJ2-7	NA	CASSQVWRDPYEQYF	TGCGCCAGCAGCCAAGTGTGGCGGGACCCGTACGAGCAGTACTTC
TRBD2	TRBV27	TRBJ2-5	many	CASSSSLAGVQETQYF	TGTGCCAGCAGTTCGTCACTAGCGGGAGTTCAAGAGACCCAGTACTTC
NA	TRBV12-3/TRBV12-4	TRBJ2-4	few	CASSLTGLAKNIQYF	TGTGCCAGCAGTCTCACCGGACTAGCCAAAAACATTCAGTACTTC
TRBD2	TRBV18	TRBJ2-5	NA	CASTTGLAGPETQYF	TGTGCCAGCACCACTGGACTAGCGGGACCTGAGACCCAGTACTTC
TRBD1	TRBV27	TRBJ2-3	many	CASSLGAHRGRTDTQYF	TGTGCCAGCAGTTTAGGGGCTCACAGGGGCCGCACAGATACGCAGTATTTT
NA	TRBV12-3/TRBV12-4	TRBJ1-1	many	CASRYRDGMNTEAFF	TGTGCCAGCAGATACCGGGACGGTATGAACACTGAAGCTTTCTTT
NA	TRBV5-5	TRBJ2-3	many	CASSWRGRGTDTQYF	TGTGCCAGCAGCTGGAGGGGGCGAGGCACAGATACGCAGTATTTT
TRBD1	TRBV3-1	TRBJ1-2	few	CASSQPTGEVYGYTF	TGTGCCAGCAGCCAACCAACAGGGGAAGTCTATGGCTACACCTTC
NA	TRBV18	TRBJ2-5	NA	CASSPQVKTQYF	TGTGCCAGCTCACCACAGGTGAAGACCCAGTACTTC
NA	TRBV4-1	TRBJ2-7	many	CASSQDWPSRTGEQYF	TGCGCCAGCAGCCAAGATTGGCCCAGTCGAACCGGCGAGCAGTACTTC
NA	TRBV5-5	TRBJ2-5	many	CASSLESTVGGETQYF	TGTGCCAGCAGCTTGGAGAGCACGGTGGGGGGAGAGACCCAGTACTTC
NA	TRBV28	TRBJ1-5	many	CASSLPQLNQPQHF	TGTGCCAGCAGTTTACCGCAGCTAAATCAGCCCCAGCATTTT
NA	TRBV29-1	TRBJ2-3	many	CSVGGKGVPDTQYF	TGCAGCGTTGGGGGCAAGGGAGTCCCAGATACGCAGTATTTT
TRBD1	TRBV5-4	TRBJ1-5	many	CASSHRGSNQPQHF	TGTGCCAGCAGCCACAGGGGTAGCAATCAGCCCCAGCATTTT
TRBD2	TRBV6-2/TRBV6-3	TRBJ2-1	NA	CASSSTSFGVRFF	TGTGCCAGCAGTTCGACTAGCTTCGGGGTAAGGTTCTTC